This TCR beta chain was retrieved from a study of brain T cells in children with intractable seizures. In its sample, this clone was seen once. Trimming left V 0 bases short and J 0 bases short, with 9 bases between. Looked up from germline, CDR1 is SGDLS and CDR2 is YYNGEE. The CDR3 runs 15 residues. Pre-surgery treatment included at least one anti-epileptic drug. Using immunoSEQ multiplex PCR, the repertoire was profiled, and TCRdb retains in-frame clones only, with some absent. In the table there are tens of thousands of clones, approximately 94% of which are singletons. This receptor was obtained from a boy younger than 18 with focal cortical dysplasia and intractable seizures. The rearrangement uses TRBV9 and TRBJ1-2, with D possibly being TRBD1 (5 bases). The sequencing here drew on peripheral blood, taken at surgery. CDR3 sequence: CASSVAAGSNYGYTF. CDR3 bases: TGTGCCAGCAGCGTAGCTGCAGGGTCTAACTATGGCTACACCTTC.